These 15 T cell receptor beta chains originate from one sample sequenced in a study of a mutant IDH1 vaccine in newly diagnosed glioma (dated by TCRdb to the early 2020s). To prepare the library, the immunoSEQ multiplex PCR assay was applied. TCRdb's version of the immuneACCESS table is confined to in-frame rearrangements and falls short of the full clone set. An unresolved V gene accounts for under half of the shortfall where checked; the remainder is of unknown origin. The sample contains some 10,000 clones, around 86% of them found a single time. The ten biggest clones cover around 6.3% of the sample. In the paper's terms, the time point label means: week 5, during vaccination. Every vaccine dose consisted of 300 ug of a 20-mer mutant IDH1 peptide in Montanide, administered subcutaneously together with topical imiquimod. No cognate antigen is known for these TCRs. The specimen was PBMCs, collected from a glioma patient whose treatment included an IDH1 peptide vaccine. These receptors were obtained from a woman aged 40 to 50 with glioma. Some clones in this sample may be carry-over from other donors' samples.

J is TRBJ2-7 and V is TRBV6-5; TRBD1 agrees at 8 bases. The V gene end was trimmed by 6 bases and the J gene end by 4 bases; junction bases not matched to a gene: 11. The V gene's germline CDR1 is MNHEY and CDR2 SVGAGI. The CDR3 is 15 residues long. The CDR3 nucleotides are TGTGCCAGCAGGTCCCCAGGGACAGGCGGGTACGAGCAGTACTTC. It translates to CASRSPGTGGYEQYF.

V is TRBV27 and J is TRBJ2-1, with TRBD2 identical over 7 bases. V lost 4 bases and J lost 0; bases outside the gene matches: 6. This CDR3 has 16 amino acids. Germline V CDR1 and CDR2: MNHEY, SMNVEV (reference sequence). In DNA, the CDR3 is TGTGCCAGCAGTTATAATCTAGCGGCCTCCTACAATGAGCAGTTCTTC. Its protein is CASSYNLAASYNEQFF.

The chain combines TRBV2 with TRBJ2-5; a possible D gene is TRBD1 (7 bases). CDR3 length: 16 amino acids. With 6 bases removed from V and 5 bases from J, the gap between germline ends came to 22 bases. Germline V gene lookup returns CDR1 SNHLY and CDR2 FYNNEI. CDR3 coding DNA: TGTGCCAGCAGAGAACTTCAGGGGGGTGCCCGGGAGACCCAGTACTTC. Encoded protein: CASRELQGGARETQYF.

The chain employs TRBV29-1 and TRBJ2-7; D unresolved. CDR3 size: 12 residues. In germline, CDR1 is SQVTM, CDR2 ANQGSEA. V was clipped by 4 bases and J by 2 bases, with 9 bases between them. The CDR3 reads CSVGYRTYEQYF. The CDR3 DNA reads TGCAGCGTTGGTTACCGAACCTACGAGCAGTACTTC.

The chain recombines TRBV11-2 with TRBJ2-2; TRBD1 or TRBD2 may be the D gene (7 bases each). Germline V gene sequence: CDR1 SGHAT, CDR2 FQNNGV. Trimming stripped 4 bases from V and 5 bases from J, with 17 bases between. This CDR3 has 16 amino acids. CDR3: CASSSLQGGTTGELFF. The CDR3, as DNA: TGTGCCAGCAGCTCCCTTCAGGGGGGGACTACCGGGGAGCTGTTTTTT.

This clone has a single count. The V and J genes are TRBV7-9 and TRBJ1-1; D gene uncertain. V was clipped by 0 bases and J by 1 base, with 6 bases between them. This CDR3 region has 14 residues. Germline V CDR1 and CDR2: SEHNR, FQNEAQ (reference sequence). Here the CDR3 DNA reads TGTGCCAGCAGCTTAGCACTAGGGAACACTGAAGCTTTCTTT. It is translated as CASSLALGNTEAFF.

V gene TRBV5-1 combines with J gene TRBJ2-2; the D is unclear. V shed 0 bases and J shed 0 bases, with 6 bases lying between them. The CDR3 loop spans 15 amino acids. Germline lookup yields CDR1 SGHRS and CDR2 YFSETQ. The CDR3 is CASSLAGTNTGELFF. The CDR3 region has the DNA TGCGCCAGCAGCTTGGCCGGTACGAACACCGGGGAGCTGTTTTTT.

This chain links TRBV21-1 with TRBJ2-7; TRBD2, the table's D call, was not compared with the DNA. TRBV21-1 is marked as a pseudogene. The CDR3 totals 15 residues. CDR3 loop: CASSKMTERSNEQYF. In DNA form, the CDR3 reads TGTGCCAGCAGCAAAATGACGGAGAGGTCCAACGAGCAGTACTTC.

This clone was recorded once. This rearrangement joins TRBV30 to TRBJ1-1, with 10 bases matching TRBD1. This CDR3 contains 16 residues. V trimming: 3 bases; J trimming: 5 bases; junction bases outside the gene matches: 12. Per the germline V gene, CDR1 is GTSNPN and CDR2 is SVGIG (reference sequence). The CDR3 region has the DNA TGTGCCTGGAGCGGTGGGACAGGGGCAAGGGGAACTGAAGCTTTCTTT. Translating it yields CAWSGGTGARGTEAFF. The full variable domain, rest sourced from reference TRBV30 and TRBJ1-1, is SQTIHQWPATLVQPVGSPLSLECTVEGTSNPNLYWYRQAAGRGLQLLFYSVGIGQISSEVPQNLSASRPQDRQFILSSKKLLLSDSGFYLCAWSGGTGARGTEAFFGQGTRLTVV.

This chain links TRBV10-3 with TRBJ1-5; 10 positions match TRBD1. The CDR3 is made up of 15 amino acids. Trimming removed 10 bases from V and 4 bases from J; junction bases left unmatched: 10. The germline V gene has CDR1 ENHRY and CDR2 SYGVKD. The CDR3 region has the DNA TGTGCCACCGCCTCCGGGACAGGGGAAAATCAGCCCCAGCATTTT. It codes for CATASGTGENQPQHF.

The rearrangement joins TRBV6-4 to TRBJ2-2, with D perhaps being TRBD1 or TRBD2 (6 bases each). Germline values: CDR1 MRHNA, CDR2 SNTAGT. V was trimmed by 3 bases and J by 1 base, leaving 15 bases between them. The CDR3 runs 17 residues. This CDR3 is CASSEVPGALNTGELFF. In DNA form, the CDR3 reads TGTGCCAGCAGTGAAGTTCCGGGGGCTCTGAACACCGGGGAGCTGTTTTTT.

The chain's CDR3 is CAWDRVGQPQHF. For the CDR3, the DNA is TGTGCCTGGGACAGGGTAGGTCAGCCCCAGCATTTT. The genes are TRBV30 and TRBJ1-5; 7 nucleotides line up with TRBD1. The germline V gene encodes CDR1 GTSNPN and CDR2 SVGIG (reference sequence). V was pared by 5 bases and J by 6 bases, with 4 bases of the junction left unmatched. This CDR3 is 12 amino acids long.

The rearrangement joins TRBV27 to TRBJ1-1; D call uncertain. V was shortened by 5 bases and J by 1 base, with 8 bases between the two germline ends. The CDR3 sequence is 13 residues long. The germline V gene has CDR1 MNHEY and CDR2 SMNVEV (reference sequence). CDR3 amino acids: CASSASGNTEAFF. The CDR3 DNA reads TGTGCCAGCAGTGCCTCCGGGAACACTGAAGCTTTCTTT.

This clone has a single count. V is TRBV10-3 and J is TRBJ2-2; 9 bases fit TRBD1. V lost 0 bases to trimming and J lost 5 bases; unmatched junction nucleotides: 4. CDR1 and CDR2 from the germline V gene are ENHRY and SYGVKD. CDR3 length equals 16 residues. The CDR3 reads CAISESRTGDTGELFF. In nucleotides, the CDR3 is TGTGCCATCAGTGAGTCGAGGACAGGGGATACCGGGGAGCTGTTTTTT.

V and J are TRBV28 and TRBJ2-7; 10 bases line up with TRBD1. The CDR3 is made up of 15 amino acids. Trimming cost V 5 bases and J 3 bases; bases outside gene matches: 7. In germline, CDR1 is MDHEN, CDR2 SYDVKM. The CDR3 protein is CASSTRGDRGYEQYF. CDR3 nucleotide sequence: TGTGCCAGCAGTACCAGGGGGGACAGGGGCTACGAGCAGTACTTC. The entire variable domain, with the rest obtained from reference TRBV28 and TRBJ2-7, is as follows: DVKVTQSSRYLVKRTGEKVFLECVQDMDHENMFWYRQDPGLGLRLIYFSYDVKMKEKGDIPEGYSVSREKKERFSLILESASTNQTSMYLCASSTRGDRGYEQYFGPGTRLTVT.